The rows below give T cell receptor beta chains drawn from one sample of a study of cytotoxic CD8 clonotypes in ibrutinib-treated CLL. Profiling relied on immunoSEQ multiplex PCR, and the TCRdb table lists in-frame clones only, not all of them. The data contain 150,000 or so clones, approximately 77% of them seen just once; the ten biggest clones take up approximately 27%. Sequences were derived from PBMCs, sampled after 12 months of ibrutinib treatment. Receptor source: a human donor with chronic lymphocytic leukemia. Each CDR3 is given with its conserved first and last residue. Some rows mark clone size as missing; the rest say once, few, many or name a class of expanded clone.

>TRBJ2-1|TRBV6-5|.
CASSYSASREQFF
>TRBJ2-1|TRBV7-9|.
CASSYSYSEQFF
>TRBJ1-5|TRBV12-5|.
CASGPWGHYSNQPQHF
>TRBJ2-7|TRBV5-8|.
CASSIGGSYEQYF
>TRBJ2-1|TRBV6-5|once
CASSYVAGIYEQFF
>TRBJ2-5|TRBV27|.
CASSLTYLDKETQYF
>TRBJ2-1|TRBV15|.
CATSRGVSTDEQFF
>TRBJ2-3|TRBV7-2|.
CASSHGTGAPFTDTQYF
>TRBJ2-7|TRBV5-1|.
CASSLAPSGTGLRDEQYF
>TRBJ2-2|TRBV7-9|.
CASSLGTGDPGELFF
>TRBJ2-1|TRBV27|.
CASSYNPGLYNEQFF
>TRBJ2-2|TRBV6-4|.
CASSLESTGELFF
>TRBJ2-3|TRBV28|.
CASSPGRVTDTQYF
>TRBJ1-2|TRBV7-2|.
CASSLTGINYGYTF
>TRBJ2-4|TRBV30|.
CAWSVGVLNIQYF
>TRBJ2-5|TRBV15|.
CATSRVRITTAETQYF
>TRBJ2-1|TRBV19|few
CASSIMGNEQFF
>TRBJ2-5|TRBV2|.
CASSRGQQETQYF
>TRBJ2-6|TRBV9|.
CASSVGAGGTGANVLTF
>TRBJ1-3|TRBV4-3|.
CASSQELGLHGNTIYF
>TRBJ2-1|TRBV29-1|.
CSVVGLVDFLNEQFF
>TRBJ2-1|TRBV7-2|.
CASSLNRRDEQFF
>TRBJ1-6|TRBV6-1|few
CASSGWGPNSPLHF
>TRBJ1-4|TRBV7-8|.
CASSPIVLGTNEKLFF